This entry features one T cell receptor beta chain sequence. Its matching antigen is unknown. From germline, CDR1 is MGHRA and CDR2 YSYEKL. J lost 2 bases, V lost 1 base, and 5 bases had no gene match. The CDR3 runs 15 residues. This specimen belongs to a study of shared clonotypes between healthy human individuals. Study overall: Donors were two women and a few men aged 18 to 49. Donors had three CD4 naive, three CD4 memory, two CD8 naive and one CD8 memory plate apiece.

Assay: immunoSEQ multiplex PCR; the TCRdb copy retains only in-frame clones and omits some. The table records approximately 1.4 million clones, approximately 98% of them present only once. The study's findings and limits: Shared across a few donors were roughly 5.3% of the naive CD4 clonotypes. Generation probabilities of non-shared clonotypes were lower (relative to those shared by all four donors).

The clonotype comes from a man aged 30 to 39 in good health. This chain uses TRBV4-1 with TRBJ2-7; 7 nucleotides align to TRBD2. Sequencing was performed on naive CD4+ T cells sorted from blood. The subset was: CD45RA+ positively selected. CDR3 sequence (DNA): TGCGCCAGCAGCCAAGCTGCGGGAGAACCCTACGAGCAGTACTTC. Translated, it gives CASSQAAGEPYEQYF.